The 19 T cell receptor beta chains below come from one sample, sequenced in a study of blood T cell repertoires in COVID-19. Profiled with immunoSEQ multiplex PCR; TCRdb holds only in-frame clones, not every one. Here the sample spans roughly 200,000 clones, more than 75% being singletons. Input material: peripheral blood. These receptors were obtained from a woman of 80 years or more with acute or convalescent COVID-19.

V and J are TRBV27 and TRBJ2-2; the D gene is possibly TRBD2 (5 bases). CDR3 length equals 15 residues. The ends were cut back, 2 bases at V and 1 base at J, with 8 bases in the middle. The germline gives CDR1 MNHEY, CDR2 SMNVEV (reference sequence). CDR3 protein: CASSLAGRNTGELFF. The CDR3 DNA reads TGTGCCAGCAGTTTAGCGGGTCGGAACACCGGGGAGCTGTTTTTT.

V gene TRBV5-4 combines with J gene TRBJ1-2, with TRBD1 identical over 10 bases. The CDR3 runs to 16 residues. The J segment lost 4 bases and the V segment lost 4 bases, leaving 10 bases of the junction unmatched. In germline, CDR1 is SGHNT, CDR2 YYREEE (reference sequence). The CDR3: CASSLGQGGVAYGYTF. The CDR3 nucleotides are TGTGCCAGCAGCCTCGGACAGGGGGGAGTAGCCTATGGCTACACCTTC.

The chain employs TRBV7-3 and TRBJ2-1; 12 bases map to TRBD1. The length of the CDR3 is 15 residues. V lost 5 bases and J lost 8; bases outside the gene matches: 7. The V gene's germline CDR1 is SGHTA and CDR2 FQGTGA. CDR3 residues: CASSPRDRGRDEQFF. CDR3 DNA sequence: TGTGCCAGCAGCCCCCGGGACAGGGGGCGGGATGAGCAGTTCTTC.

The chain uses TRBV21-1 and TRBJ2-7; the table names TRBD1, a call not compared with the DNA. TRBV21-1 counts as a pseudogene. The CDR3 has 14 amino acids. This CDR3 is CASSKAQETYEQYF. For the CDR3, the DNA is TGTGCCAGCAGCAAAGCTCAGGAAACCTACGAGCAGTACTTC.

This clone was seen only once. V usage is TRBV7-2 and J usage is TRBJ1-5, with D unclear. The germline V and J ends were trimmed by 2 bases and 3 bases, with 8 bases remaining between them. Germline V gene sequence: CDR1 SGHTA, CDR2 FQGNSA. This CDR3 contains 14 residues. The CDR3 spells CASSLQNANQPQHF. The CDR3 DNA reads as TGTGCCAGCAGCTTACAGAACGCCAATCAGCCCCAGCATTTT. Full variable domain (missing parts from reference TRBV7-2 and TRBJ1-5): GAGVSQSPSNKVTEKGKDVELRCDPISGHTALYWYRQSLGQGLEFLIYFQGNSAPDKSGLPSDRFSAERTGGSVSTLTIQRTQQEDSAVYLCASSLQNANQPQHFGDGTRLSIL.

The CDR3 nucleotides are TGTGCCAGCAGTTCGTGGGCCGGGACTAGCGGGAGTCATGAGCAGTTCTTC. It codes for CASSSWAGTSGSHEQFF. This chain connects TRBV27 to TRBJ2-1; 14 bases fit TRBD2. The V and J ends lost 4 bases and 8 bases, in that order; junction bases with no gene match: 10. Germline V gene lookup returns CDR1 MNHEY and CDR2 SMNVEV (reference sequence). The CDR3 runs to 17 residues.

The chain combines TRBV7-9 with TRBJ1-1; TRBD1 matches 8 bases. The CDR3 is 15 residues long. Losses at the gene ends were 4 bases for V and 5 bases for J; bases not matched to a gene: 9. Per germline, CDR1 SEHNR and CDR2 FQNEAQ (reference sequence). The CDR3 here is CASSSLQGVGTEAFF. The CDR3 region has the DNA TGTGCCAGCAGCTCACTACAGGGGGTAGGGACTGAAGCTTTCTTT.

The chain is built from TRBV7-3 and TRBJ2-1; 10 positions agree with TRBD2. The CDR3 covers 15 residues. Germline lookup yields CDR1 SGHTA and CDR2 FQGTGA. Trimming removed 6 bases from V and 4 bases from J; junction bases left unmatched: 6. Here the CDR3 reads CASSRTSGVYNEQFF. Written as DNA, the CDR3 is TGTGCCAGCAGTCGTACTAGCGGGGTATACAATGAGCAGTTCTTC. The complete variable domain, with remaining parts taken from reference TRBV7-3 and TRBJ2-1, reads GAGVSQTPSNKVTEKGKYVELRCDPISGHTALYWYRQSLGQGPEFLIYFQGTGAADDSGLPNDRFFAVRPEGSVSTLKIQRTERGDSAVYLCASSRTSGVYNEQFFGPGTRLTVL.

The chain joins TRBV19 to TRBJ2-7; D gene uncertain. Trimming took off 1 base at V and 0 bases at J, with 7 bases between the two ends. The CDR3 runs 14 residues. Germline CDR1 reads LNHDA; CDR2 reads SQIVND (reference sequence). Here the CDR3 DNA reads TGTGCCAGTAGTATAGTGTGGAGCTCCTACGAGCAGTACTTC. The encoded protein is CASSIVWSSYEQYF.

This CDR3 reads CASSFSGGSGNTIYF. CDR3 nucleotides: TGTGCCAGCAGCTTCTCAGGGGGCTCTGGAAACACCATATATTTT. The genes are TRBV11-2 and TRBJ1-3; 7 bases line up with TRBD1. This CDR3 is 15 amino acids long. V lost 3 bases and J lost 0; bases outside the gene matches: 2. In germline, CDR1 is SGHAT, CDR2 FQNNGV.

The chain recombines TRBV6-5 with TRBJ2-1; 7 bases are a match to TRBD2. This CDR3 has 14 amino acids. Trimming took 8 bases from V and 4 from J; bases not matched to a gene: 8. Germline CDR1 MNHEY, CDR2 SVGAGI. The CDR3 DNA sequence: TGTGCCAGCTCCAGGCTAGCGGAGTACAATGAGCAGTTCTTC. Translated: CASSRLAEYNEQFF.

The rearrangement uses TRBV24-1 and TRBJ2-5, with TRBD1 matching 9 bases. The trim removed 2 bases at V and 4 bases at J, leaving 7 bases unmatched. The CDR3 has 16 amino acids. The V gene's germline CDR1 is KGHDR and CDR2 SFDVKD. CDR3 sequence reads: CATSDWTTGGAETQYF. The CDR3 DNA reads as TGTGCCACCAGTGATTGGACAACAGGGGGCGCAGAGACCCAGTACTTC.

The rearrangement uses TRBV19 and TRBJ2-3; a possible D gene is TRBD1 (6 bases). Germline CDR1 is LNHDA and CDR2 is SQIVND (reference sequence). V was cut by 4 bases and J by 4 bases, with 15 bases left in between. The CDR3 totals 15 residues. The CDR3 reads CASSTPNRAADTQYF. Written as DNA, the CDR3 is TGTGCCAGTAGTACCCCTAACAGGGCGGCAGATACGCAGTATTTT.

The chain uses TRBV6-2 or TRBV6-3 and TRBJ2-7; a weak D match, TRBD1 (5 bases). The V and J ends lost 4 bases and 0 bases respectively, with 10 bases between them. The CDR3 consists of 14 residues. Germline lookup yields CDR1 MNHEY and CDR2 SVGEGT. As DNA, the CDR3 is TGTGCCAGCAGTTCCAGGGAAGGCTCCTACGAGCAGTACTTC. Amino acids: CASSSREGSYEQYF.

The CDR3 reads CASLFQQSPLHF. DNA of the CDR3: TGTGCCAGCCTTTTTCAACAATCACCCCTCCACTTT. The chain joins TRBV2 to TRBJ1-6; D remains ambiguous. In germline, CDR1 is SNHLY, CDR2 FYNNEI. This CDR3 has 12 amino acids. V was clipped by 8 bases and J by 10 bases, with 12 bases between them.

The chain couples TRBV10-3 to TRBJ2-3; 8 bases line up with TRBD1. Trimming removed 4 bases from V and 3 bases from J; junction bases left unmatched: 3. CDR1 is ENHRY and CDR2 is SYGVKD in the germline V gene. The CDR3 covers 14 residues. This chain's CDR3 is CAISARDRTDTQYF. Written as DNA, the CDR3 is TGTGCCATCAGTGCCCGGGACAGGACAGATACGCAGTATTTT.

V is TRBV21-1 and J is TRBJ2-2; the DNA was not compared with TRBD1, the D call given in the table. TRBV21-1 is noted as a pseudogene. This CDR3 spans 17 amino acids. The CDR3 reads CASSKDLGQPNTGELFF. CDR3 nucleotide sequence: TGTGCCAGCAGCAAAGATCTGGGACAGCCCAACACCGGGGAGCTGTTTTTT.

This chain uses TRBV27 with TRBJ2-7, with 14 bases that match TRBD2. Germline lookup yields CDR1 MNHEY and CDR2 SMNVEV (reference sequence). The V and J ends lost 6 bases and 2 bases, in that order; junction bases with no gene match: 9. This CDR3 has 17 residues. The CDR3 region is CASSESPGLAGAYEQYF. The CDR3, as DNA: TGTGCCAGCAGCGAATCCCCGGGACTAGCGGGAGCCTACGAGCAGTACTTC.

The chain has TRBV2 and TRBJ1-2; 8 bases agree with TRBD1. The germline V gene encodes CDR1 SNHLY and CDR2 FYNNEI. The CDR3 is 13 amino acids. V was clipped by 8 bases and J by 7 bases; unmatched bases: 9. CDR3 loop: CASGFAGGSGYTF. The DNA for the CDR3 is TGTGCCAGCGGATTCGCAGGGGGCTCTGGCTACACCTTC.